Following are 16 T cell receptor beta chains from one sample sequenced in a study of blood T cells in healthy people across ages. It was with a sample-barcoded 5' primer and a J-beta primer mix that a second PCR of roughly 7 to 12 cycles was run. A single record per CDR3 protein comes from TCRdb applying MiXCR to the 5' RACE reads. The sample lists around 520,000 distinct CDR3 sequences, about a quarter occurring once. This sample was also put to use in a study of T cells of mothers and their children.

Sequenced sample: blood. These receptors were collected from a boy aged 2 to 9 in good health.

The table lists this clonotype with a few counts. The chain joins TRBV7-9 to TRBJ2-7; 8 bases map to TRBD1. V lost 6 bases and J lost 0; bases outside the gene matches: 10. Germline V gives CDR1 SEHNR, CDR2 FQNEAQ (reference sequence). The CDR3 extends over 16 amino acids. The CDR3 sequence is CASRGTGDESSYEQYF. Here the CDR3 DNA reads TGTGCCAGCAGGGGGACAGGAGACGAAAGCTCCTACGAGCAGTACTTC.

This chain joins TRBV20-1 and TRBJ1-1; 7 bases are shared with TRBD1. Germline V lookup: CDR1 DFQATT, CDR2 SNEGSKA (reference sequence). This CDR3 region has 15 residues. V shed 0 bases and J 6 bases; nucleotides not matched to a gene: 10. The CDR3 region is CSARDEGADSAEAFF. The CDR3 DNA is TGCAGTGCTAGAGACGAGGGGGCAGATTCGGCTGAAGCTTTCTTT.

The chain links TRBV2 to TRBJ1-4, with D tentatively TRBD1 (5 bases). CDR1 SNHLY and CDR2 FYNNEI come from the germline V gene. The CDR3 totals 14 residues. The V and J ends lost 7 bases and 8 bases respectively, with 17 bases between them. CDR3 in amino acids: CASNGQGVGEKLFF. Here the CDR3 DNA reads TGTGCCAGCAATGGGCAGGGCGTTGGCGAAAAACTGTTTTTT.

The chain carries TRBV30 and TRBJ2-6; 8 positions match TRBD1. The CDR3 is 15 amino acids. V lost 5 bases and J lost 1; bases outside the gene matches: 4. Germline lookup yields CDR1 GTSNPN and CDR2 SVGIG (reference sequence). Here the CDR3 reads CAWRDRSSGANVLTF. For the CDR3, the DNA is TGTGCCTGGCGGGACAGGAGTTCTGGGGCCAACGTCCTGACTTTC.

Many counts were recorded for this clonotype. The chain employs TRBV3-1 and TRBJ2-1; 12 bases line up with TRBD2. The CDR3 is 16 residues long. Trimming at V came to 1 base and at J to 4 bases, leaving 2 bases not matched to a gene. The germline gives CDR1 LGHDT, CDR2 YNNKEL (reference sequence). In nucleotides, the CDR3 is TGTGCCAGCAGCCAAGGGCTAGCGGGAGGGTACAATGAGCAGTTCTTC. It codes for CASSQGLAGGYNEQFF.

DNA of the CDR3: TGTGCCAGCTCTGAGGCGGAGGGCACAGATACGCAGTATTTT. Its protein is CASSEAEGTDTQYF. The chain employs TRBV21-1 and TRBJ2-3; the listed D gene, TRBD2, was not tested against the DNA. TRBV21-1 has pseudogene status. The CDR3 spans 14 residues.

V usage is TRBV20-1 and J usage is TRBJ1-4; 7 nucleotides agree with TRBD1. Germline V CDR1 and CDR2: DFQATT, SNEGSKA (reference sequence). The CDR3 length is 13 residues. The V and J ends lost 3 bases and 8 bases, in that order; junction bases with no gene match: 6. DNA for the CDR3: TGCAGTGCTAGTGCCGGGACAGTGGAAAAACTGTTTTTT. Its protein is CSASAGTVEKLFF.

This chain joins TRBV19 and TRBJ2-4, with 7 bases identical to TRBD1. Trimming took 8 bases from V and 5 from J; bases not matched to a gene: 6. Per germline, CDR1 LNHDA and CDR2 SQIVND (reference sequence). The CDR3 consists of 13 residues. The CDR3 loop is CASATGTENIQYF. The CDR3 region has the DNA TGTGCCAGTGCGACCGGGACAGAAAACATTCAGTACTTC.

The rearrangement uses TRBV20-1 and TRBJ2-5; 10 bases match TRBD2. The CDR3 runs to 14 residues. V gave up 3 bases and J gave up 2 bases; unmatched junction bases: 3. Germline V gene lookup returns CDR1 DFQATT and CDR2 SNEGSKA (reference sequence). CDR3 amino acids: CSARISGGQETQYF. In nucleotides, the CDR3 is TGCAGTGCTAGGATTAGCGGGGGGCAAGAGACCCAGTACTTC.

The chain combines TRBV6-5 with TRBJ1-2; TRBD1 agrees at 9 bases. This CDR3 has 14 residues. Germline V gene data show CDR1 as MNHEY and CDR2 as SVGAGI. Trimming at V came to 7 bases and at J to 6 bases, leaving 9 bases not matched to a gene. CDR3 loop: CASTRDREVNGYTF. The CDR3 region has the DNA TGTGCCAGCACTAGGGACAGGGAAGTTAATGGCTACACCTTC.

The gene calls are TRBV6-5 and TRBJ1-1; D gene unclear. V dropped 8 bases and J dropped 1 base, with 17 bases sitting between them. Germline V gene lookup returns CDR1 MNHEY and CDR2 SVGAGI. The CDR3 has 15 amino acids. As DNA, the CDR3 is TGTGCCAGCTGGGAAAGAGGGCACCCGAACACTGAAGCTTTCTTT. This sequence encodes CASWERGHPNTEAFF.

This clonotype occurred many times. The chain couples TRBV9 to TRBJ2-2, with D unclear. V gave up 0 bases and J gave up 7 bases, with 7 bases separating them. The germline V gene encodes CDR1 SGDLS and CDR2 YYNGEE. The CDR3 length is 13 residues. CDR3 DNA sequence: TGTGCCAGCAGCGTAGATGTTAACGGGGAGCTGTTTTTT. Its protein product is CASSVDVNGELFF.

This clonotype was seen a few times. This sequence joins TRBV2 and TRBJ2-2; a possible D gene is TRBD1 (5 bases). Germline lookup yields CDR1 SNHLY and CDR2 FYNNEI. Between the trimmed V and J ends, which lost 0 bases and 4 bases, there was a span of 12 bases. The CDR3 runs 16 residues. In DNA, the CDR3 is TGTGCCAGCAGTGAAGCGTATTTAAGGGGCACCGGGGAGCTGTTTTTT. Translated: CASSEAYLRGTGELFF. The whole variable domain, filled in from reference TRBV2 and TRBJ2-2, reads EPEVTQTPSHQVTQMGQEVILRCVPISNHLYFYWYRQILGQKVEFLVSFYNNEISEKSEIFDDQFSVERPDGSNFTLKIRSTKLEDSAMYFCASSEAYLRGTGELFFGEGSRLTVL.

As to this clonotype: At one of its ends the junction is not consistent with the germline gene, which may arise from a read error. The gene calls are TRBV20-1 and TRBJ2-1; 11 nucleotides match TRBD2. This CDR3 has 14 residues. The germline V gene has CDR1 DFQATT and CDR2 SNEGSKA (reference sequence). CDR3 coding DNA: TGCAGTGCTAGAGATACAGGACTAGCGGGCGTCAAGTACTTC. Translation: CSARDTGLAGVKYF.

This clonotype was detected a few times. The germline gene is not matched at one end of the junction; a read error may be the cause. The genes are TRBV20-1 and TRBJ2-7, with 8 bases fitting TRBD2. The last part of the DNA fits TRBJ2-1 better; the J call may be wrong. The CDR3 has 14 residues. Germline V gene data show CDR1 as DFQATT and CDR2 as SNEGSKA (reference sequence). This chain's CDR3 is CSASGRESYNGQFF. CDR3 DNA sequence: TGCAGTGCTAGCGGGAGGGAATCCTACAATGGGCAGTTCTTC.

V usage is TRBV6-2 or TRBV6-3 and J usage is TRBJ2-1; tentatively, D is TRBD2 (5 bases). CDR1 and CDR2 (germline): MNHEY, SVGEGT. V lost 5 bases and J lost 0, with 17 bases in between. CDR3 size: 17 residues. CDR3 DNA sequence: TGTGCCAGCAGTCCAGGACTGGCTAACCGCTCCTACAATGAGCAGTTCTTC. It yields the protein CASSPGLANRSYNEQFF.